This paragraph reports one T cell receptor (beta chain). Which antigen it targets is not known. No much larger clone exists at a distance of one base, and base qualities are not known. TCR CDR3 regions were amplified from genomic DNA by multiplex PCR using the deep immunoSEQ assay. Extracted genomic DNA from each cell subset was spread evenly across all wells of several immunoSEQ 96-well plates, with each plate serving as a replicate. Each replicate PCR for sorted subsets received about 210 ng genomic DNA, equal to tens of thousands of T cell genomes. Purified libraries were quantified with a Qubit 3.0 fluorometer, sized on a Bioanalyzer 2100, and re-quantified with the KAPA Library Quantification kit. Each immunoSEQ 96-well plate was sequenced on its own single-read 150-cycle Illumina NextSeq 550 flow cell. In the source study's methods: The immunoSEQ output contained only junctional sequences without quality scores, so filtering could not match that applied to full-length reads. To assign V/J genes and CDR3, sequences were annotated against IMGT germline references using PyIR, a Python wrapper for IgBLAST v1.9. Any read was removed if the V/J assignment was weak (E-value above 1e-6), the CDR3 was missing, or the read contained stop codons, out-of-frame junctions, or ambiguous translated residues. V3J clonotypes were defined as sequences sharing the same inferred V gene, J gene, and CDR3 amino acid sequence. The percentage overlap between two repertoires was calculated by dividing the number of shared unique clonotypes by the size of the smaller repertoire. RTK rarefaction, the Chao1 estimator, and Recon v2.1 estimates of unobserved clonotypes were used to assess repertoire richness. Generation probabilities were computed with OLGA for all TCRbeta clonotypes obtained by the gDNA method from several donors. TCRdb provides this immuneACCESS table in a form limited to in-frame rearrangements. Some clones are lacking; in checked studies, under half of them reflect an unresolved V gene, and why the rest are absent is not known. V and J calls and clone size follow that table, whereas D and trimming were derived from the DNA. This sample gives roughly 2 million clones in total; about 95% of them show up just once. The ten largest clones capture about 1.1% of the sample.

The record originates from a study of shared clonotypes between healthy human individuals (dated by TCRdb to the early 2020s). Describing the broader study: Three men and a couple of women, aged 18 to 49 years, made up the cohort. For each donor, CD4 naive and CD4 memory were each given three plates, CD8 naive was given two plates, and CD8 memory was given one plate. The study deeply sequenced blood TCR repertoires of about 5 healthy adults to estimate repertoire size and the extent of clonotype sharing between individuals. Different laboratories and diverse techniques were used to prepare libraries and sequence TCR repertoires, to increase sequencing depth and limit assay-specific biases. Each donor's leukapheresis produced roughly between roughly 0.85 and 9.5 billion PBMCs. On the study overall, not on this receptor specifically: The genetic and exposure-history diversity represented was limited by the small number of donors. When a few donors were compared, the shared fraction of clonotypes was around 4.6% for naive CD4, approximately 3.5% for naive CD8, 2% to 2.5% for memory CD4, and less than 0.45% for memory CD8. Naive subsets generally had larger estimated clonotype richness than memory subsets did. Rarefaction of sorted-subset datasets indicated incomplete sequencing despite the large sequencing depth. Only blood was sampled, and tissue TCR repertoires likely differ from those in blood. Clonotypes shared by all four sorted-subset donors showed higher generation probabilities than non-shared clonotypes. Pairwise subsampling indicated that sequencing depth was expected to affect the degree of clonotype sharing among donors.

The CDR3 holds 15 amino acids from the cysteine to the phenylalanine. Solely the CDR3 DNA is kept, with 45 bases framed from the first base. CDR1 and CDR2 were assigned from the germline V gene as KGHSH and LQKENI. Cut back by 2 bases and 1 base, the V and J ends lie 11 bases apart. CD8 naive samples were CD45RO-negative cells positively selected for CCR7, giving a CD45RA+CCR7+ population that excluded TemRA cells. The donors were healthy, HIV-negative adults who had no recently reported acute infections or vaccinations. Every donor was a Caucasian adult residing in Nashville, Tennessee, USA. After blood collection by leukapheresis, PBMCs were isolated using Ficoll-Histopaque density gradient centrifugation and then cryopreserved in the vapor phase of liquid nitrogen. Purity and quantity of every magnetically sorted T cell population were checked by analytical flow cytometry. From each sorted fraction, genomic DNA was isolated and quantified by UV absorbance on a Nanodrop 2000c.

The V gene is TRBV18 and the J gene is TRBJ1-1, with a weak D call of TRBD1 (6 bases match). What was sequenced was naive CD8+ T cells sorted from blood. The cell subset or site label, as the study defines it: CD45RA+CCR7+. This clonotype originated in a man between 18 and 29 years old in good health. The bases read TGTGCCAGCTCACCATTCCAGGGGTCGAACACTGAAGCTTTCTTT. Its product reads: CASSPFQGSNTEAFF.